This T cell receptor (beta chain) was recovered during a study of T cells expressing NK-cell markers. About the research overall: One of eight sequenced donors was HCMV-seronegative; the other seven were seropositive.

CDR3 length: 14 residues. With the 5' RACE reads reprocessed, TCRdb shows one record per CDR3 protein and no DNA. This sample's clone table lists some 600,000 distinct CDR3 sequences. This sequence joins TRBV12-3 or TRBV12-4 and TRBJ2-7; the TCRdb D gene call, TRBD2, has no DNA to confirm it. The sample consisted of blood T cells: a sorted CD56 or NKG2C T cell subset, CD4+ or CD8+ T cells, or bulk PBMC T cells (not recorded which). The receptor's source is a man between 18 and 35 years old in good health. This CDR3 reads CASSASGITYEQYF.